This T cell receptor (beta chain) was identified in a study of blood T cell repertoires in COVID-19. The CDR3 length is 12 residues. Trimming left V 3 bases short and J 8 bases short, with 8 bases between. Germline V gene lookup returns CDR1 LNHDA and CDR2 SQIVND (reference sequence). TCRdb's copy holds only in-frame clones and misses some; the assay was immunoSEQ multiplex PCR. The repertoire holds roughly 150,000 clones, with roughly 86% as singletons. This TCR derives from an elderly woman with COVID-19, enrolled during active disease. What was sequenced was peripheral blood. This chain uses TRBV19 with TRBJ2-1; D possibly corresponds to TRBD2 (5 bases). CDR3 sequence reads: CASSIGGDEQFF. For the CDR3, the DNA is TGTGCCAGTAGTATTGGAGGCGATGAGCAGTTCTTC.